The 16 T cell receptor beta chains given below trace back to one sample, sequenced in a study of T cell responses to AZD1222 COVID-19 vaccine. The table came from immunoSEQ multiplex PCR; TCRdb's copy has only in-frame clones and leaves some out. Of about 56,000 clones in the sample, 75% to 90% were seen once. The sample consisted of peripheral blood, taken on day 0 of AZD1222 vaccination. The receptors come from an adult in good health.

This rearrangement joins TRBV7-9 to TRBJ1-2, with D possibly matching TRBD1 (6 bases). The CDR3 has 15 residues. Looked up from germline, CDR1 is SEHNR and CDR2 is FQNEAQ (reference sequence). V shed 1 base and J shed 3 bases, with 12 bases lying between them. The CDR3 DNA reads as TGTGCCAGCAGCTTAGAAGGTGGGGGCGACTATGGCTACACCTTC. Residues: CASSLEGGGDYGYTF.

This rearrangement joins TRBV7-2 to TRBJ1-6; D is uncertain. Trimming took 7 bases from V and 4 from J, leaving 17 bases between them. The CDR3 is made up of 16 amino acids. From germline, CDR1 is SGHTA and CDR2 FQGNSA. The CDR3 protein is CASTPNPAGYNSPLHF. The CDR3 DNA is TGTGCCAGCACCCCAAACCCTGCGGGGTATAATTCACCCCTCCACTTT.

The chain couples TRBV19 to TRBJ2-5, with TRBD2 matching 8 bases. Germline loops: CDR1 LNHDA, CDR2 SQIVND (reference sequence). The length of the CDR3 is 14 residues. The V segment lost 4 bases and the J segment 5 bases; nucleotides outside the gene matches: 6. CDR3 residues: CASSTPGLDETQYF. CDR3 bases: TGTGCCAGTAGTACACCGGGACTAGATGAGACCCAGTACTTC.

The J gene is TRBJ2-2, the V gene TRBV4-1; D uncertain. The CDR3 consists of 14 residues. V gave up 4 bases and J gave up 0 bases, with 6 bases separating them. The germline V gene has CDR1 MGHRA and CDR2 YSYEKL. The CDR3 loop reads CASSPGPNTGELFF. CDR3 nucleotides: TGCGCCAGCAGCCCTGGACCGAACACCGGGGAGCTGTTTTTT.

This clone was detected once. This sequence joins TRBV28 and TRBJ2-7, with D perhaps matching TRBD1 (6 bases). Germline values: CDR1 MDHEN, CDR2 SYDVKM. This CDR3 spans 16 amino acids. V dropped 1 base and J dropped 2 bases, with 15 bases sitting between them. The CDR3 bases are TGTGCCAGCAGTTTATCATACCGACAGGCAACCTACGAGCAGTACTTC. This gives the protein CASSLSYRQATYEQYF. Looking up the rest from reference TRBV28 and TRBJ2-7 gives the full variable domain: DVKVTQSSRYLVKRTGEKVFLECVQDMDHENMFWYRQDPGLGLRLIYFSYDVKMKEKGDIPEGYSVSREKKERFSLILESASTNQTSMYLCASSLSYRQATYEQYFGPGTRLTVT.

J is TRBJ2-2 and V is TRBV18, with a tentative D call TRBD1 (6 bases). V lost 3 bases and J lost 7, with 15 bases in between. This CDR3 contains 15 residues. Germline-derived CDR1 and CDR2 are KGHSH and LQKENI. The chain's CDR3 is CASSPRGPEVGELFF. Here the CDR3 DNA reads TGTGCCAGCTCACCCAGGGGACCGGAGGTCGGGGAGCTGTTTTTT. The variable domain in full, with the rest retrieved from reference TRBV18 and TRBJ2-2, is NAGVMQNPRHLVRRRGQEARLRCSPMKGHSHVYWYRQLPEEGLKFMVYLQKENIIDESGMPKERFSAEFPKEGPSILRIQQVVRGDSAAYFCASSPRGPEVGELFFGEGSRLTVL.

The J gene is TRBJ2-7, the V gene TRBV19; perhaps TRBD1 as D (6 bases). The V gene lost 2 bases and the J gene lost 2 bases, with 10 bases spanning the gap. This CDR3 spans 14 amino acids. The germline gives CDR1 LNHDA, CDR2 SQIVND (reference sequence). CDR3 loop: CASSIYGQPYEQYF. As DNA, the CDR3 is TGTGCCAGTAGTATATACGGACAGCCCTACGAGCAGTACTTC.

This chain links TRBV2 with TRBJ2-1, with 15 bases that match TRBD2. The germline CDR1 and CDR2 sequences are SNHLY and FYNNEI. The CDR3 spans 15 residues. V lost 5 bases, J lost 10 bases, and 6 bases stayed unmatched. CDR3 in DNA: TGTGCCAGCAGTCGGACTAGCGGGGGGGTGTGGGAGCAGTTCTTC. Translation: CASSRTSGGVWEQFF.

J is TRBJ1-5 and V is TRBV6-9; no reliable D call. Germline V gene lookup returns CDR1 MNHGY and CDR2 SVAAGI. With 3 bases removed from V and 1 base from J, the gap between germline ends came to 7 bases. This CDR3 is 14 amino acids long. This chain's CDR3 is CASSYPDSNQPQHF. The CDR3 nucleotides are TGTGCCAGCAGTTACCCGGACAGCAATCAGCCCCAGCATTTT.

V is TRBV4-1 and J is TRBJ2-7; D is perhaps TRBD2 (5 bases). The ends were cut back, 0 bases at V and 6 bases at J, with 15 bases in the middle. CDR1 MGHRA and CDR2 YSYEKL come from the germline V gene. The CDR3 contains 15 residues. The CDR3 nucleotides are TGCGCCAGCAGCCAAGAGTTTTATGCGGGTACCGAGCAGTACTTC. Translation: CASSQEFYAGTEQYF.

The chain joins TRBV30 to TRBJ1-5; TRBD1 agrees at 7 bases. Looked up from germline, CDR1 is GTSNPN and CDR2 is SVGIG (reference sequence). The CDR3 runs 12 residues. With 4 bases clipped from V and 7 bases from J, the junction kept 4 bases outside the gene matches. The CDR3: CAWNRGDQPQHF. The CDR3 DNA reads TGTGCCTGGAACAGGGGTGACCAGCCCCAGCATTTT.

The chain uses TRBV5-1 and TRBJ1-2, with D perhaps TRBD1 (5 bases). Germline loops: CDR1 SGHRS, CDR2 YFSETQ. The CDR3 runs to 14 residues. The germline V and J ends were trimmed by 0 bases and 7 bases, with 13 bases remaining between them. DNA of the CDR3: TGCGCCAGCAGCTTGGGCTCCGGGACCTCTGGCTACACCTTC. It yields the protein CASSLGSGTSGYTF. The complete variable domain, with remaining parts taken from reference TRBV5-1 and TRBJ1-2, reads KAGVTQTPRYLIKTRGQQVTLSCSPISGHRSVSWYQQTPGQGLQFLFEYFSETQRNKGNFPGRFSGRQFSNSRSEMNVSTLELGDSALYLCASSLGSGTSGYTFGSGTRLTVV.

This sequence joins TRBV18 and TRBJ2-1, with 15 bases matching TRBD2. Germline lookup yields CDR1 KGHSH and CDR2 LQKENI. This CDR3 spans 16 amino acids. V lost 3 bases and J lost 7; bases outside the gene matches: 4. CDR3 DNA sequence: TGTGCCAGCTCACCCGGACTAGCGGGGGGGTCAAATGAGCAGTTCTTC. Protein sequence: CASSPGLAGGSNEQFF.

This clone was counted once. This chain uses TRBV7-2 with TRBJ2-7; D remains ambiguous. CDR1 is SGHTA and CDR2 is FQGNSA in the germline V gene. Trimming took 3 bases from V and 2 from J, leaving 8 bases between them. The CDR3 runs 13 residues. CDR3 sequence: CASSFVRTYEQYF. The CDR3 region has the DNA TGTGCCAGCAGCTTTGTCAGAACCTACGAGCAGTACTTC.

V is TRBV6-1 and J is TRBJ2-6; D possibly corresponds to TRBD1 (5 bases). V was clipped by 4 bases and J by 1 base, with 11 bases between them. The CDR3 spans 16 residues. Germline-derived CDR1 and CDR2 are MNHNS and SASEGT. The chain's CDR3 is CASSVVQGSGANVLTF. The DNA of the CDR3 is TGTGCCAGCAGTGTAGTTCAGGGTTCTGGGGCCAACGTCCTGACTTTC.

The chain combines TRBV2 with TRBJ1-1, with 9 bases lining up with TRBD1. Germline-derived CDR1 and CDR2 are SNHLY and FYNNEI. This CDR3 has 15 residues. J gave up 1 base and V 7 bases, and 7 bases lay outside the gene matches. The CDR3, as DNA: TGTGCCAGCACCCACCGGACAGGGGAGAACACTGAAGCTTTCTTT. Its protein product is CASTHRTGENTEAFF.